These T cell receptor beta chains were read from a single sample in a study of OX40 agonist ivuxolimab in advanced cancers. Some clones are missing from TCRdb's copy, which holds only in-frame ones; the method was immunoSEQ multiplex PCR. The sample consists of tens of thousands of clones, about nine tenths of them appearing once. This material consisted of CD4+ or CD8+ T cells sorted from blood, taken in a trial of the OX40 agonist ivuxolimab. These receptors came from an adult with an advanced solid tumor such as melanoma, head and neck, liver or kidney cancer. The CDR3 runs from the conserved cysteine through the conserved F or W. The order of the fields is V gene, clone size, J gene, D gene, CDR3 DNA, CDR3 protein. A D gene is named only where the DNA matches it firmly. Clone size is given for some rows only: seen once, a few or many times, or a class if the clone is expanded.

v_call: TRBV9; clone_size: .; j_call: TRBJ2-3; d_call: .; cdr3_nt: TGTGCCAGCAGCGTACGAGGCGGGGCTAGCACAGATACGCAGTATTTT; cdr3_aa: CASSVRGGASTDTQYF
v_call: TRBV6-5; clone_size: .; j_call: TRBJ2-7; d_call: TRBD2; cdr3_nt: TGTGCCAGCAGCTCGGCGACTAGCGGGGGCTACGAGCAGTACTTC; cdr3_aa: CASSSATSGGYEQYF
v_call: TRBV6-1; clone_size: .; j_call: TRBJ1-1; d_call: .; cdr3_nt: TGTGCCAGCAGCCCGACAGCCACTGAAGCTTTCTTT; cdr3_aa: CASSPTATEAFF
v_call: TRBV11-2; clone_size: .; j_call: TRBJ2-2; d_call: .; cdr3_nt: TGTGCCAGCAGGACAGGTTCTCCAACCGGGGAGCTGTTTTTT; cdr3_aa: CASRTGSPTGELFF
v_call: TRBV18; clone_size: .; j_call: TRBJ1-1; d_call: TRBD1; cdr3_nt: TGTGCCAGCTCGCAAGGACAGGGGGCAAGTGAAGCTTTCTTT; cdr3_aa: CASSQGQGASEAFF
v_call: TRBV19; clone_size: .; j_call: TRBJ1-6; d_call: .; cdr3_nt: TGTGCCAGTAGTATGAATGTCGGTGATTCACCCCTCCACTTT; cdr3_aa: CASSMNVGDSPLHF
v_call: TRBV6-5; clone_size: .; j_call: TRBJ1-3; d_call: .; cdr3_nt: TGTGCCAGCAAGGTGACAGATTCTTCGGGAAACACCATATATTTT; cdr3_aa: CASKVTDSSGNTIYF
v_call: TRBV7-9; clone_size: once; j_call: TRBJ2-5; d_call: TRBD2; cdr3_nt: TGTGCCAGCAGCTCATCCGGGACTAGCGGGGAGCAAGAGACCCAGTACTTC; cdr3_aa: CASSSSGTSGEQETQYF
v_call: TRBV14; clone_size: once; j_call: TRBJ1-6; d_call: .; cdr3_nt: TGTGCCAGCAGCCCTACATTCGGACCCGGCAATACCCTCCACTTT; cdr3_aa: CASSPTFGPGNTLHF
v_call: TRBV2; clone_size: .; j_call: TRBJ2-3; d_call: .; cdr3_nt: TGTGCCAGCACCGGGGGACCGGGTGGGGGATTTACGCAGTATTTT; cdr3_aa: CASTGGPGGGFTQYF
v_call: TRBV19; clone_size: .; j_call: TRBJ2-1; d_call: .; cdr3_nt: TGTGCCAGTAGTATAATCGCAGAGACAAGTTACAATGAGCAGTTCTTC; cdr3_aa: CASSIIAETSYNEQFF
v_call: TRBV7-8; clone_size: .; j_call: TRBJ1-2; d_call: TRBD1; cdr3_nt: TGTGCCAGCAGCCTTGGGACAGTTGGAACTAACTATGGCTACACCTTC; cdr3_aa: CASSLGTVGTNYGYTF
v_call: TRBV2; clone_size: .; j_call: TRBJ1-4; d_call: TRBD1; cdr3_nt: TGTGCCAGCAGAGAGGGGGCGGAAGAAAAACTGTTTTTT; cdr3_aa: CASREGAEEKLFF
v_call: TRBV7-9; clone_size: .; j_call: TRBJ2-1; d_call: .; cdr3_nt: TGTGCCAGCAGCTTAGTGAATTGGAATGAGCAGTTCTTC; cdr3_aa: CASSLVNWNEQFF
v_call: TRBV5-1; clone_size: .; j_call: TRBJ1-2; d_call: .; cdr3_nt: TGCGCCAGCAGCTTGGGGTCCAACAACTATGGCTACACCTTC; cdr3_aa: CASSLGSNNYGYTF
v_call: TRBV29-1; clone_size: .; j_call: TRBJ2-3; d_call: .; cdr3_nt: TGCAGCGTTCTCGGGGGCAGGGGATCCGTGGATACGCAGTATTTT; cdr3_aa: CSVLGGRGSVDTQYF
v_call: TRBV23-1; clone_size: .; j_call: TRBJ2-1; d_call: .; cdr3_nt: TGCGCCAGCAGTCGAACTGGTGAGCAGTTCTTC; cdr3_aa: CASSRTGEQFF
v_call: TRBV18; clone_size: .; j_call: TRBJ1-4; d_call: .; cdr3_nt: TGTGCCAGCTCACCATTCGTAGGGGAGAGGACTGAAAAACTGTTTTTT; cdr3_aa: CASSPFVGERTEKLFF
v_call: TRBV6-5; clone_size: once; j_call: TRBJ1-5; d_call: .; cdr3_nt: TGTGCCAGCAGTTTATCTAGTGGTCAGCCCCAGCATTTT; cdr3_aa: CASSLSSGQPQHF
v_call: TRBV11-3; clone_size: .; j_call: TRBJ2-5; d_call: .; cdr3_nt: TGTGCCAGCAGCTTAGGGGGACATAAGTACCAAGAGACCCAGTACTTC; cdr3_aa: CASSLGGHKYQETQYF